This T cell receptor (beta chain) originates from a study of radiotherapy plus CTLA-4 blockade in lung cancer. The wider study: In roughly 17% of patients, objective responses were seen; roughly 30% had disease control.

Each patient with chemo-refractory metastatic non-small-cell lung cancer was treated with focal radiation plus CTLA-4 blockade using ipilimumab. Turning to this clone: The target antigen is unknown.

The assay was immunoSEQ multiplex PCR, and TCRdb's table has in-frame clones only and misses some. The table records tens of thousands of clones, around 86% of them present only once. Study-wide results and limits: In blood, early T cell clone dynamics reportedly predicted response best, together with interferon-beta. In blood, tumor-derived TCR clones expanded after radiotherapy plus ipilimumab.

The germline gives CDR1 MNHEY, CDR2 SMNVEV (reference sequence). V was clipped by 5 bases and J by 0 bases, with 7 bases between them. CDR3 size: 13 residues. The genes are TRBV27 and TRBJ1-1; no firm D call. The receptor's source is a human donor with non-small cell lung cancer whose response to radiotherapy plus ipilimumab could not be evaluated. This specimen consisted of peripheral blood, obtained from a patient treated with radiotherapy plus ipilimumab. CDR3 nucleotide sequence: TGTGCCAGCAGTCCAAACATGAACACTGAAGCTTTCTTT. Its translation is CASSPNMNTEAFF.